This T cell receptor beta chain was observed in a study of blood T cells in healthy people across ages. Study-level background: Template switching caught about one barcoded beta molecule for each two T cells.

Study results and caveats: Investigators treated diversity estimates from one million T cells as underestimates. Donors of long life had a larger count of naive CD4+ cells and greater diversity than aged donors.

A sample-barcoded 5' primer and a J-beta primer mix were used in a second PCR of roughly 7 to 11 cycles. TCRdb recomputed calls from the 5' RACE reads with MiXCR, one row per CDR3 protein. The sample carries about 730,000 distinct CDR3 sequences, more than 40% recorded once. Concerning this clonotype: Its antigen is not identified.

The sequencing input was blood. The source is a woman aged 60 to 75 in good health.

The CDR3 bases are TGTGCCAGCCCTACTCCCCTTGCGGGAGACTCTGTCCGCACAGATACGCAGTATTTT. It translates to CASPTPLAGDSVRTDTQYF. J is TRBJ2-3 and V is TRBV5-6, with 7 bases identical to TRBD2. The J segment lost 1 base and the V segment lost 7 bases, leaving 21 bases of the junction unmatched. The CDR3 spans 19 residues. Germline values: CDR1 SGHDT, CDR2 YYEEEE.